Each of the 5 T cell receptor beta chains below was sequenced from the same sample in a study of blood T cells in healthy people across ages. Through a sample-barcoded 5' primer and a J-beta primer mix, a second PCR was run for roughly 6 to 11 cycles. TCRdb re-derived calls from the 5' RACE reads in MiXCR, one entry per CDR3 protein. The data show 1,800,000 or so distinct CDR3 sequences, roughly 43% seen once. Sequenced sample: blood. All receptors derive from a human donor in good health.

Written as DNA, the CDR3 is TGTGCCAGCAGTTATCGGGCAGCCCCCTACGAGCAGTACTTC. Translating gives CASSYRAAPYEQYF. The V call is TRBV28, the J call TRBJ2-7; D gene unclear. The CDR3 covers 14 residues. Germline assignment: CDR1 MDHEN and CDR2 SYDVKM. The V gene lost 4 bases and the J gene lost 2 bases, with 12 bases spanning the gap.

The CDR3 DNA sequence: TGCGCCAGCAGCTTGTCGGCCGAGCGTTGGGAGACCCAGTACTTC. Amino acids: CASSLSAERWETQYF. V usage is TRBV5-1 and J usage is TRBJ2-5; no firm D call. The CDR3 loop spans 15 amino acids. Trimming took off 1 base at V and 5 bases at J, with 15 bases between the two ends. Germline V lookup: CDR1 SGHRS, CDR2 YFSETQ. The entire variable domain, with the rest obtained from reference TRBV5-1 and TRBJ2-5, is as follows: KAGVTQTPRYLIKTRGQQVTLSCSPISGHRSVSWYQQTPGQGLQFLFEYFSETQRNKGNFPGRFSGRQFSNSRSEMNVSTLELGDSALYLCASSLSAERWETQYFGPGTRLLVL.

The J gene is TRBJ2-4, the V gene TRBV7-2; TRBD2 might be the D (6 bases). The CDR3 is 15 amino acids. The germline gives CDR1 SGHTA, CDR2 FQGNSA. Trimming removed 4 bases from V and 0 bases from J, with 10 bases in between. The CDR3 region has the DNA TGTGCCAGCAGCTCCGGGACTCTAGCCAAAAACATTCAGTACTTC. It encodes CASSSGTLAKNIQYF.

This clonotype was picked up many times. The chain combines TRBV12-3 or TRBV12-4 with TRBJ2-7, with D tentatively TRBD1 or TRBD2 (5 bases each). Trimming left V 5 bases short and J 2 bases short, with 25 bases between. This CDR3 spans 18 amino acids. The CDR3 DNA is TGTGCCAGCAGTGGGTCAGGGAGTATGGAAGGGACCCCCTACGAGCAGTACTTC. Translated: CASSGSGSMEGTPYEQYF.

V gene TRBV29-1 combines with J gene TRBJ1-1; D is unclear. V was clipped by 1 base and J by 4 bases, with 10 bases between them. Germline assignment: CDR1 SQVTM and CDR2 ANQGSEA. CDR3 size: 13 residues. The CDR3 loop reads CSVEGGMGTEAFF. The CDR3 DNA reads TGCAGCGTTGAAGGCGGAATGGGCACTGAAGCTTTCTTT.